The present TCR beta chain was sequenced within a study of cytotoxic CD8 clonotypes in ibrutinib-treated CLL. Trimming removed 4 bases from V and 1 base from J, with 11 bases in between. This CDR3 spans 15 amino acids. Germline CDR1 is SGHTA and CDR2 is FQGNSA. This clone was recorded a few times. No antigen is known for it. TCRdb keeps only in-frame clones here, not all; method: immunoSEQ multiplex PCR. The profile shows fewer than 400,000 clones, about 64% of them singletons. Findings of the study overall: T-cell clonality at baseline went above that of age-matched healthy donors and rose and fell with circulating CD8+ T-cell counts.

The chain couples TRBV7-2 to TRBJ1-5; D is unresolved. The sample was PBMCs, taken after 36 months of ibrutinib treatment. This sequence originates from a human donor with chronic lymphocytic leukemia. The CDR3 coding sequence is TGTGCCAGCAGCTCTCACATAGGGAGCAATCAGCCCCAGCATTTT. Its translation: CASSSHIGSNQPQHF. The full variable domain, with the rest looked up from reference TRBV7-2 and TRBJ1-5, is GAGVSQSPSNKVTEKGKDVELRCDPISGHTALYWYRQSLGQGLEFLIYFQGNSAPDKSGLPSDRFSAERTGGSVSTLTIQRTQQEDSAVYLCASSSHIGSNQPQHFGDGTRLSIL.